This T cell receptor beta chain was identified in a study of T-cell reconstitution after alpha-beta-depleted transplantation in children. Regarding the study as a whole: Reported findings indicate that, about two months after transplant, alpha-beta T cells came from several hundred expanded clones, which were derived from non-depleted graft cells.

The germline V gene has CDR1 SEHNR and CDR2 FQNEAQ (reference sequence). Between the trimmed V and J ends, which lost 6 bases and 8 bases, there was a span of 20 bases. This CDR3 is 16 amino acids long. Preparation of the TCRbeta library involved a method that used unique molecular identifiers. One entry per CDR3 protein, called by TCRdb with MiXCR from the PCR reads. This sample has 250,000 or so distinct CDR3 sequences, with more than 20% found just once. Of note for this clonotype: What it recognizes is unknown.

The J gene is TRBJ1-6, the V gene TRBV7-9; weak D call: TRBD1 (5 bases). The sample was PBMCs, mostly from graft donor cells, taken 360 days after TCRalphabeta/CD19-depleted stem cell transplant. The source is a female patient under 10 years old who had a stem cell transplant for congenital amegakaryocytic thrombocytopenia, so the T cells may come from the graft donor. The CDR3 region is CASRPEAALGDSPLHF. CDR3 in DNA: TGTGCCAGCAGACCCGAAGCCGCGCTGGGGGATTCACCCCTCCACTTT. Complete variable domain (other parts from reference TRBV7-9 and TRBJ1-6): DTGVSQNPRHKITKRGQNVTFRCDPISEHNRLYWYRQTLGQGPEFLTYFQNEAQLEKSRLLSDRFSAERPKGSFSTLEIQRTEQGDSAMYLCASRPEAALGDSPLHFGNGTRLTVT.